This note documents a single T cell receptor beta chain sequence. The antigen is unknown. The sample is drawn from a study of cytomegalovirus exposure and HLA in healthy donors. Study-wide points: Links to common viral pathogens appeared, in a later analysis, for several of the most significant clusters. V- and J-gene trimming of TCR beta was linked (in a later analysis) to a missense DCLRE1C variant. About 180 TCR beta chains were listed as cytomegalovirus-associated.

Donors were ostensibly healthy at sampling, although undocumented immune exposures were probable. In the PCR, 60 Vbeta and 13 Jbeta primers were used. Profiling relied on immunoSEQ multiplex PCR, and the TCRdb table lists in-frame clones only, not all of them. The sample lists under 200,000 clones, over 70% occurring once. CDR3 length equals 11 residues. Trimming pared 4 bases from V and 3 bases from J, leaving 4 bases between. Germline-derived CDR1 and CDR2 are DFQATT and SNEGSKA (reference sequence). This rearrangement joins TRBV20-1 to TRBJ2-1, with D hard to call. Material: PBMCs. The receptor was derived from a woman between 18 and 30 years old in good health and CMV-seropositive. The CDR3 protein is CSATNYNEQFF. CDR3 DNA sequence: TGCAGTGCTACCAACTACAATGAGCAGTTCTTC.